The 14 T cell receptor beta chains in this list originate from one sample, sequenced in a study of T cell repertoires in cytomegalovirus infection. No antigen is known for these receptors. TCRdb re-called the reads with MiXCR, one entry per CDR3 protein. The sample carries approximately 1,000,000 distinct CDR3 sequences, more than 25% recorded once. The source was cultured CD8+ T cells from PBMCs, collected from culture after CMV antigen stimulation. Source of these receptors: a human donor in good health (CMV status not recorded). Some clones in this sample may be carry-over from other donors' samples.

The V gene is TRBV7-9, the J gene TRBJ2-7; 10 bases agree with TRBD1. V was pared by 5 bases and J by 3 bases, with 4 bases of the junction left unmatched. The CDR3 spans 14 residues. Germline V gene lookup returns CDR1 SEHNR and CDR2 FQNEAQ (reference sequence). Here the CDR3 DNA reads TGTGCCAGCAGCCTAGGACAGGGGGACTACGAGCAGTACGTC. This gives the protein CASSLGQGDYEQYV.

This clonotype was counted many times. The V gene is TRBV12-3 or TRBV12-4, the J gene TRBJ1-2, with TRBD1 matching 8 bases. The CDR3 runs to 12 residues. Losses at the gene ends were 4 bases for V and 8 bases for J; bases not matched to a gene: 3. The CDR3 region is CASSSTGVGYTF. In nucleotides, the CDR3 is TGTGCCAGCAGTTCGACAGGGGTCGGCTACACCTTC.

V and J are TRBV19 and TRBJ1-4; no reliable D call. Germline lookup yields CDR1 LNHDA and CDR2 SQIVND (reference sequence). The V end lost 4 bases, the J end lost 0 bases, and 6 bases lay between the germline ends. The CDR3 extends over 14 amino acids. CDR3 DNA: TGTGCCAGTAGTAGGCCCGCAACTAATGAAAAACTGTTTTTT. It encodes CASSRPATNEKLFF.

This clonotype was counted ten times or more. The chain uses TRBV6-1 and TRBJ1-2; the D gene is possibly TRBD1 (5 bases). The germline CDR1 and CDR2 sequences are MNHNS and SASEGT. V gave up 9 bases and J gave up 2 bases, with 19 bases separating them. The CDR3 has 15 amino acids. CDR3 nucleotide sequence: TGTGCCAGTACACCATTCGGGGGAAGCAACTATGGCTACACCTTC. This gives the protein CASTPFGGSNYGYTF.

The chain has TRBV11-2 and TRBJ1-6; 11 nucleotides agree with TRBD1. This CDR3 has 16 residues. Germline CDR1 reads SGHAT; CDR2 reads FQNNGV. Unmatched junction bases numbered 7, after V lost 5 bases and J lost 7 bases. For the CDR3, the DNA is TGTGCCAGCAGCCCGTGGACAGGGGGCCGGAATTCACCCCTCCACTTT. Amino acids: CASSPWTGGRNSPLHF.

This clonotype was detected ten times or more. The chain carries TRBV27 and TRBJ1-2, with D hard to call. This CDR3 is 13 amino acids long. Trimming pared 2 bases from V and 3 bases from J, leaving 7 bases between. Looked up from germline, CDR1 is MNHEY and CDR2 is SMNVEV (reference sequence). The CDR3 protein is CASSLGVHYGYTF. CDR3 bases: TGTGCCAGCAGTTTAGGGGTTCACTATGGCTACACCTTC.

This clonotype has ten or more counts. The genes are TRBV28 and TRBJ1-5; the match to TRBD1 covers 7 bases. This CDR3 region has 23 residues. Germline lookup yields CDR1 MDHEN and CDR2 SYDVKM. J was trimmed by 6 bases and V by 7 bases; bases with no gene match: 36. This chain's CDR3 is CASKPYPPRRAGGGKDASQPQHF. The CDR3 bases are TGTGCCAGCAAACCTTATCCACCCCGCCGGGCAGGGGGTGGGAAAGATGCAAGTCAGCCCCAGCATTTT.

The sample holds many counts of this clonotype. This chain links TRBV6-1 with TRBJ2-5, with D hard to call. CDR3 length equals 14 residues. V dropped 6 bases and J dropped 2 bases, with 13 bases sitting between them. Per the germline V gene, CDR1 is MNHNS and CDR2 is SASEGT. CDR3 loop: CASSPLDGQETQYF. CDR3 DNA: TGTGCCAGCAGCCCATTGGATGGACAAGAGACCCAGTACTTC.

The chain links TRBV7-8 to TRBJ2-7, with TRBD1 as a possible D gene (6 bases). V was pared by 3 bases and J by 6 bases, with 9 bases between. The CDR3 is 12 residues long. Germline loops: CDR1 SGHVS, CDR2 FQNEAQ. The CDR3 loop reads CASSFTGREQYV. The CDR3 DNA sequence: TGTGCCAGCAGCTTTACAGGGCGCGAGCAGTACGTC.

This clonotype was counted a few times. This chain connects TRBV4-3 to TRBJ2-3; D gene unclear. Trimming took 3 bases from V and 1 from J, leaving 11 bases between them. The V gene's germline CDR1 is LGHNA and CDR2 YSLEER. The CDR3 runs to 15 residues. CDR3 nucleotides: TGCGCCAGCAGCCAGGTCGAATCCGGCACAGATACGCAGTATTTT. Translated: CASSQVESGTDTQYF.

V usage is TRBV25-1 and J usage is TRBJ1-1, with TRBD1 identical over 10 bases. Trimming removed 0 bases from V and 3 bases from J; junction bases left unmatched: 4. This CDR3 has 16 amino acids. Germline V CDR1 and CDR2: MGHDK, SYGVNS. This CDR3 reads CASSEYPDRGHTEAFF. Here the CDR3 DNA reads TGTGCCAGCAGTGAATATCCCGACAGGGGGCACACTGAAGCTTTCTTT.

This clonotype occurred a few times. The chain is built from TRBV19 and TRBJ1-1; D gene unclear. This CDR3 is 13 amino acids long. Looked up from germline, CDR1 is LNHDA and CDR2 is SQIVND (reference sequence). Trimming shortened V by 3 bases and J by 4 bases, and 9 bases separated the two germline ends. The CDR3 spells CASSIYSGTEAFF. The CDR3 nucleotides are TGTGCCAGTAGTATCTACAGTGGCACTGAAGCTTTCTTT.

This clonotype was found a few times. This chain connects TRBV12-3 or TRBV12-4 to TRBJ2-7, with 11 bases matching TRBD2. V trimming: 8 bases; J trimming: 2 bases; junction bases outside the gene matches: 11. The CDR3 extends over 16 amino acids. The CDR3 region is CASRSGLAGGTYEQYF. The CDR3, as DNA: TGTGCCAGCCGATCAGGGCTAGCGGGGGGAACCTACGAGCAGTACTTC.

CDR3 protein: CSARDKQGADGYTF. CDR3 in DNA: TGCAGTGCTAGAGATAAGCAGGGGGCTGATGGCTACACCTTC. V is TRBV20-1 and J is TRBJ1-2; TRBD1 aligns across 8 bases. The CDR3 is 14 amino acids. The V gene's germline CDR1 is DFQATT and CDR2 SNEGSKA (reference sequence). V gave up 0 bases and J gave up 6 bases; unmatched junction bases: 6.